This TCR beta chain was recovered during a study of cytomegalovirus exposure and HLA in healthy donors. PCR used 60 Vbeta primers and 13 Jbeta primers. The data were produced by immunoSEQ multiplex PCR, yet TCRdb's version contains in-frame clones alone and is incomplete. The data show 150,000 to 250,000 clones, 82% seen once. Findings and caveats of the study: The dataset shows that most TCR sequences were rare, while some public TCRs occurred in many donors. Some highly shared sequence variants likely arose as a pipeline artifact.

This clone is a singleton in its sample. The antigen remains unidentified. Germline CDR1 SNHLY, CDR2 FYNNEI. With 6 bases clipped from V and 6 bases from J, the junction kept 2 bases outside the gene matches. The CDR3 is 13 amino acids. This sequence joins TRBV2 and TRBJ2-3; 11 nucleotides line up with TRBD1. This receptor was taken from a woman aged 45-60 years in good health and CMV-seropositive. Sequenced sample: PBMCs. The CDR3 DNA reads TGTGCCAGCAGGGGGGACAGGGGGGATACGCAGTATTTT. It specifies CASRGDRGDTQYF.